Included here is one T cell receptor beta chain sequence, with context. The data originate from a study of T cell changes during pregnancy in multiple sclerosis. This table comes from immunoSEQ multiplex PCR, and its TCRdb copy is limited to in-frame clones, with some not included. The sample includes roughly 37,000 clones, roughly nine tenths of them seen just once. The CDR3 has 12 residues. The V gene lost 2 bases and the J gene lost 9 bases, with 8 bases spanning the gap. Per the germline V gene, CDR1 is MDHEN and CDR2 is SYDVKM. V is TRBV28 and J is TRBJ1-5; D possibly corresponds to TRBD1 (5 bases). The receptor was derived from a female donor in good health, enrolled as a control in a pregnancy study. The sequences come from CD4+ T cells from peripheral blood mononuclear cells, collected in the second trimester of pregnancy. The CDR3 is CASSLRGLPQHF. The DNA of the CDR3 is TGTGCCAGCAGTTTAAGGGGACTGCCCCAGCATTTT.